This T cell receptor (beta chain) is drawn from a study of CD8+ T cells in alopecia areata. Study at large: Tofacitinib lasted 6 to 18 months, then 6 months off drug.

Whole-study findings and limits: Numerous clones, expanded in lesions, remained in scalp and blood during tofacitinib.

Sequencing used cDNA as its template, made by extracting RNA and reverse transcribing it. The data were produced by immunoSEQ multiplex PCR, yet TCRdb's version contains in-frame clones alone and is incomplete. The sample includes some 170,000 clones, 53% of them seen just once. The treatment denotes: oral pan-JAK inhibitor, 5-10 mg twice daily. There are a few counts of this clone. Its antigen is undetermined. In germline, CDR1 is SGHVS, CDR2 FQNEAQ. The CDR3 runs 17 residues. V dropped 5 bases and J dropped 0 bases, with 20 bases sitting between them. The sequencing used CD8+ T cells sorted from blood, collected at week 24, from a patient treated with tofacitinib. This sequence joins TRBV7-8 and TRBJ2-7; D ambiguous. The TCR was taken from a human donor with alopecia areata. The CDR3 sequence: CASSLYGQPESSYEQYF. The CDR3 nucleotides read TGTGCCAGCAGCCTATACGGCCAACCTGAAAGCTCCTACGAGCAGTACTTC.